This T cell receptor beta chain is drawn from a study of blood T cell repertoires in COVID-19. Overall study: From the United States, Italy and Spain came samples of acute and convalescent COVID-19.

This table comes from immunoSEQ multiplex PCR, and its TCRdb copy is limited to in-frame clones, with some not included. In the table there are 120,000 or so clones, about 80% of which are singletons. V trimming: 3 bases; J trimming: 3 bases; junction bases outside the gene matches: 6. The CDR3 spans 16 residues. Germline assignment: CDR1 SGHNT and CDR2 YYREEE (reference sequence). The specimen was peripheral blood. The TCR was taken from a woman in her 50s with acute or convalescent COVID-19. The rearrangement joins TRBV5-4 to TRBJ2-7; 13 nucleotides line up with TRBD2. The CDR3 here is CASSSTSGRPLYEQYF. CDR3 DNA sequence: TGTGCCAGCAGCTCGACTAGCGGGAGGCCCCTCTACGAGCAGTACTTC.